The 6 T cell receptor beta chains below come from one sample, sequenced in a study of cytomegalovirus exposure and HLA in healthy donors. The primer mix had 60 Vbeta and 13 Jbeta primers. Method: immunoSEQ multiplex PCR; TCRdb's copy keeps in-frame clones and lacks some. Of 150,000 to 200,000 clones listed, approximately 80% are singletons. The specimen was PBMCs. The source is a male donor in good health and CMV-seropositive.

This chain joins TRBV11-3 and TRBJ2-5, with D hard to call. The CDR3 has 13 amino acids. The V gene lost 0 bases and the J gene lost 4 bases, with 6 bases spanning the gap. Germline loops: CDR1 SGHNT, CDR2 YENEEA. CDR3: CASSLDYRETQYF. CDR3 in DNA: TGTGCCAGCAGCTTAGATTACAGAGAGACCCAGTACTTC.

This clone has just a few counts. This chain uses TRBV30 with TRBJ1-1; no clear D. The CDR3 spans 14 residues. V lost 4 bases to trimming and J lost 0 bases, with 12 bases between them. Germline V gene data show CDR1 as GTSNPN and CDR2 as SVGIG (reference sequence). Written as DNA, the CDR3 is TGTGCCTGGATCCGAACGAGCCTGAACACTGAAGCTTTCTTT. The encoded protein is CAWIRTSLNTEAFF.

This chain connects TRBV19 to TRBJ2-2, with TRBD2 matching 11 bases. Unmatched junction bases numbered 1, after V lost 3 bases and J lost 4 bases. The germline CDR1 and CDR2 sequences are LNHDA and SQIVND (reference sequence). The CDR3 consists of 15 residues. The DNA of the CDR3 is TGTGCCAGTAGTATTCTAGCGGGGGGCACCGGGGAGCTGTTTTTT. Amino acids: CASSILAGGTGELFF.

V gene TRBV5-1 combines with J gene TRBJ2-7; 9 nucleotides agree with TRBD2. This CDR3 has 15 amino acids. V dropped 5 bases and J dropped 0; count of bases not matched to a gene: 6. Germline V lookup: CDR1 SGHRS, CDR2 YFSETQ. CDR3 protein: CASRSGLAYSYEQYF. CDR3 nucleotides: TGCGCCAGCAGGTCGGGACTAGCCTACTCCTACGAGCAGTACTTC.

The rearrangement joins TRBV30 to TRBJ1-5, with 7 positions matching TRBD1. The CDR3 is 14 amino acids. The V segment lost 2 bases and the J segment 2 bases; nucleotides outside the gene matches: 3. Germline V gene lookup returns CDR1 GTSNPN and CDR2 SVGIG (reference sequence). CDR3: CAWSQGVGNQPQHF. CDR3 DNA sequence: TGTGCCTGGAGTCAGGGGGTGGGCAATCAGCCCCAGCATTTT. Based on the CDR3 plus reference TRBV30 and TRBJ1-5, the full variable domain is SQTIHQWPATLVQPVGSPLSLECTVEGTSNPNLYWYRQAAGRGLQLLFYSVGIGQISSEVPQNLSASRPQDRQFILSSKKLLLSDSGFYLCAWSQGVGNQPQHFGDGTRLSIL.

The chain joins TRBV6-5 to TRBJ1-6, with 8 bases that match TRBD1. The CDR3 runs 13 residues. The germline gives CDR1 MNHEY, CDR2 SVGAGI. Unmatched junction bases numbered 10, after V lost 8 bases and J lost 13 bases. CDR3 region: CASSRQGITPLHF. Here the CDR3 DNA reads TGTGCCAGCTCCAGACAGGGGATAACGCCCCTCCACTTT.